Below, 11 T cell receptor beta chains from the same sample are listed, as sequenced in a study of graft-versus-host responses after intestinal transplantation. TCRdb's copy holds only in-frame clones and misses some; the assay was immunoSEQ multiplex PCR. The sample lists about 7,200 clones; 30% were seen once. The input for sequencing was alloreactive CD4+ T cells from a mixed lymphocyte reaction culture, taken before transplantation. Documented subset: CFSE-low proliferating T cells sorted from roughly 6-day pre-transplant mixed lymphocyte reaction (GvH or HvG direction). These TCRs come from a human patient who was an organ donor for intestinal transplantation.

The chain joins TRBV30 to TRBJ2-7; a possible D gene is TRBD2 (6 bases). The CDR3 loop spans 13 amino acids. Germline values: CDR1 GTSNPN, CDR2 SVGIG (reference sequence). Trimming cost V 5 bases and J 0 bases, with 11 bases left between them. CDR3 amino acids: CAWGDGSSYEQYF. CDR3 in DNA: TGTGCCTGGGGGGACGGGAGCTCCTACGAGCAGTACTTC.

This clone appeared a single time. CDR3 sequence: CASSPQGPLINQPQHF. The CDR3 DNA follows: TGTGCCAGCAGCCCACAGGGTCCTCTCATCAATCAGCCCCAGCATTTT. V gene TRBV2 combines with J gene TRBJ1-5; weak D call: TRBD1 (6 bases). This CDR3 has 16 amino acids. The germline V and J ends were trimmed by 6 bases and 3 bases, with 18 bases remaining between them. Germline V gene sequence: CDR1 SNHLY, CDR2 FYNNEI. Looking up the rest from reference TRBV2 and TRBJ1-5 gives the full variable domain: EPEVTQTPSHQVTQMGQEVILRCVPISNHLYFYWYRQILGQKVEFLVSFYNNEISEKSEIFDDQFSVERPDGSNFTLKIRSTKLEDSAMYFCASSPQGPLINQPQHFGDGTRLSIL.

The chain employs TRBV6-1 and TRBJ1-2, with D perhaps matching TRBD1 (6 bases). Germline CDR1 and CDR2: MNHNS and SASEGT. Trimming removed 3 bases from V and 8 bases from J, with 13 bases in between. The CDR3 is made up of 13 amino acids. CDR3 sequence: CASSELTGWGYTF. DNA of the CDR3: TGTGCCAGCAGTGAGCTAACAGGGTGGGGCTACACCTTC.

This sequence joins TRBV15 and TRBJ2-1, with 9 positions matching TRBD2. CDR3 length equals 15 residues. V dropped 6 bases and J dropped 9; count of bases not matched to a gene: 12. CDR1 LNHNV and CDR2 YYDKDF come from the germline V gene (reference sequence). CDR3 protein: CATSTWGREGGEQFF. The CDR3 coding sequence is TGTGCCACCAGTACTTGGGGGCGGGAGGGGGGTGAGCAGTTCTTC. Using reference TRBV15 and TRBJ2-1 for the parts outside the CDR3, the full variable domain is DAMVIQNPRYQVTQFGKPVTLSCSQTLNHNVMYWYQQKSSQAPKLLFHYYDKDFNNEADTPDNFQSRRPNTSFCFLDIRSPGLGDTAMYLCATSTWGREGGEQFFGPGTRLTVL.

This clone is judged large. The chain recombines TRBV6-5 with TRBJ2-4, with D hard to call. V was cut by 5 bases and J by 4 bases, with 12 bases left in between. The CDR3 runs 14 residues. Germline lookup yields CDR1 MNHEY and CDR2 SVGAGI. CDR3 region: CASSALARKNIQYF. In DNA, the CDR3 is TGTGCCAGCAGTGCCCTCGCTAGAAAAAACATTCAGTACTTC.

In this sample, this clone turned up a few times. This chain links TRBV7-2 with TRBJ1-5; the D gene is possibly TRBD1 (5 bases). The V gene lost 6 bases and the J gene lost 7 bases, with 16 bases spanning the gap. Germline V lookup: CDR1 SGHTA, CDR2 FQGNSA. The CDR3 has 14 residues. The CDR3 bases are TGTGCCAGCAGTTCCGGGACCGCGGGGCAGCCCCAGCATTTT. It yields the protein CASSSGTAGQPQHF.

This clone is classed as medium-sized (0.01 to 0.1%). This chain joins TRBV21-1 and TRBJ2-7; TRBD1 was called by the table and not checked on the DNA. TRBV21-1 is described as a pseudogene. This CDR3 is built from 13 residues. CDR3 loop: CAGALQGSYEQYF. CDR3 nucleotide sequence: TGTGCCGGCGCATTACAGGGTTCCTACGAGCAGTACTTC.

The V call is TRBV7-2, the J call TRBJ2-7; 7 bases match TRBD2. Trimming at V came to 1 base and at J to 4 bases, leaving 10 bases not matched to a gene. The CDR3 contains 16 residues. CDR1 and CDR2 from the germline V gene are SGHTA and FQGNSA. The CDR3 reads CASSLGGAGGRYEQYF. DNA for the CDR3: TGTGCCAGCAGCTTAGGGGGAGCGGGCGGGAGATACGAGCAGTACTTC.

This clone is medium-sized in the sample. The rearrangement links TRBV6-8 to TRBJ2-7; 9 bases are shared with TRBD1. The CDR3 has 17 amino acids. Germline-derived CDR1 and CDR2 are MNHGY and SAAAGT. The V segment lost 8 bases and the J segment 5 bases; nucleotides outside the gene matches: 19. CDR3 residues: CASAWGLRGTGINEQYF. Here the CDR3 DNA reads TGTGCCAGCGCCTGGGGGTTACGGGGGACAGGGATCAACGAGCAGTACTTC.

V and J are TRBV2 and TRBJ2-7, with D hard to call. With 8 bases removed from V and 1 base from J, the gap between germline ends came to 6 bases. Looked up from germline, CDR1 is SNHLY and CDR2 is FYNNEI. There are 11 residues in the CDR3. This CDR3 reads CASEISYEQYF. The CDR3 nucleotides read TGTGCCAGCGAGATTTCCTACGAGCAGTACTTC.

By share, this clone ranks as medium-sized. V usage is TRBV5-4 and J usage is TRBJ2-2; weak D call: TRBD2 (6 bases). From germline, CDR1 is SGHNT and CDR2 YYREEE (reference sequence). This CDR3 is 14 amino acids long. The ends were cut back, 0 bases at V and 6 bases at J, with 9 bases in the middle. This CDR3 is CASSLGGEAGELFF. CDR3 coding DNA: TGTGCCAGCAGCTTGGGAGGGGAGGCCGGGGAGCTGTTTTTT.